The rows below give T cell receptor beta chains drawn from one sample of a study of OX40 agonist ivuxolimab in advanced cancers. The data were produced by immunoSEQ multiplex PCR, yet TCRdb's version contains in-frame clones alone and is incomplete. Among approximately 65,000 clones, roughly 87% were seen once, and the ten largest hold 4% to 4.5%. Sequencing used CD4+ or CD8+ T cells sorted from blood, obtained in a trial of the OX40 agonist ivuxolimab. The receptor set was obtained from an adult with an advanced solid tumor such as melanoma, head and neck, liver or kidney cancer. The conserved cysteine and the conserved F or W are not part of the CDR3 here.

>TRBV4-2|TRBJ2-3
ASSQGGSEADTQY
>TRBV19|TRBJ2-1
ASSIWTSGRAYEQF
>TRBV9|TRBJ1-3
ASSPSLTDSGNTIY
>TRBV11-3|TRBJ2-1
ASSAATTNSHNEQF
>TRBV5-1|TRBJ2-6
ASRVGAHSGANVLT
>TRBV11-2|TRBJ2-2
AGSLQGISTGELF
>TRBV5-1|TRBJ2-5
ASSFQGRQETQY
>TRBV6-1|TRBJ2-2
ASSLDFTGELF
>TRBV10-3|TRBJ2-7
AITGTNLSYEQY
>TRBV9|TRBJ2-2
ASSSRAGSNTGELF
>TRBV6-1|TRBJ2-7
ASSPGTPIYYEQY
>TRBV6-1|TRBJ1-1
ASSETRAGEAF
>TRBV19|TRBJ1-6
ASNYRVTTPLH
>TRBV28|TRBJ2-7
ASTPFGGRSYEQY
>TRBV19|TRBJ2-1
ASSKITSGNNEQF
>TRBV10-3|TRBJ1-5
AIRQGAVQPQH
>TRBV7-9|TRBJ1-4
ASSPALDEKLF
>TRBV19|TRBJ2-1
ASRPGASGRAHEQF
>TRBV7-6|TRBJ1-5
ASSPGVGRGINQPQH
>TRBV30|TRBJ2-1
AWRDRYNEQF
>TRBV11-3|TRBJ2-7
ASSLAADSYEQY
>TRBV7-3|TRBJ1-3
ASSREPGNTIY
>TRBV18|TRBJ1-1
ASSPPAAYTEAF
>TRBV11-1|TRBJ2-5
ASSLGVSQETQY
>TRBV30|TRBJ2-7
AWTPGYEQY
>TRBV5-1|TRBJ2-7
ASSFTGSPEQY
>TRBV19|TRBJ2-1
ASTPLWTGGAGEQF